Listed here are 12 T cell receptor beta chains from one sample, sequenced in a study of cytomegalovirus exposure and HLA in healthy donors. 60 Vbeta and 13 Jbeta primers were used in PCR. The table came from immunoSEQ multiplex PCR; TCRdb's copy has only in-frame clones and leaves some out. The data hold some 130,000 clones, with 60% to 80% observed a single time. Sequenced material: PBMCs. Receptors originate from a female donor in good health and CMV-seronegative.

This clone was picked up a small number of times. This rearrangement joins TRBV9 to TRBJ1-2; D not resolved. This CDR3 spans 17 amino acids. The V end lost 0 bases, the J end lost 5 bases, and 20 bases lay between the germline ends. The V gene's germline CDR1 is SGDLS and CDR2 YYNGEE. In DNA, the CDR3 is TGTGCCAGCAGCGTAGATGTTGCTGGCGGAATTGGGTATGGCTACACCTTC. This gives the protein CASSVDVAGGIGYGYTF.

V usage is TRBV11-3 and J usage is TRBJ2-1, with 7 bases lining up with TRBD2. The CDR3 consists of 19 residues. The germline V gene has CDR1 SGHNT and CDR2 YENEEA. The trim removed 5 bases at V and 0 bases at J, leaving 16 bases unmatched. The CDR3 bases are TGTGCCAGCAGCCCGGGGGGTCGCCGAGCGGGATCCTCCTACAATGAGCAGTTCTTC. It yields the protein CASSPGGRRAGSSYNEQFF. Complete variable domain (other parts from reference TRBV11-3 and TRBJ2-1): EAGVVQSPRYKIIEKKQPVAFWCNPISGHNTLYWYLQNLGQGPELLIRYENEEAVDDSQLPKDRFSAERLKGVDSTLKIQPAELGDSAVYLCASSPGGRRAGSSYNEQFFGPGTRLTVL.

The chain links TRBV10-3 to TRBJ2-1; perhaps TRBD2 as D (5 bases). The CDR3 length is 14 residues. Germline V gives CDR1 ENHRY, CDR2 SYGVKD. V lost 7 bases to trimming and J lost 6 bases, with 16 bases between them. CDR3 DNA sequence: TGTGCCATCACCTCGGACGTAGGAGGCAATGAGCAGTTCTTC. Its protein product is CAITSDVGGNEQFF.

The rearrangement joins TRBV30 to TRBJ1-1; a weak D match, TRBD1 (5 bases). Germline V gene lookup returns CDR1 GTSNPN and CDR2 SVGIG (reference sequence). V gave up 3 bases and J gave up 0 bases, with 8 bases separating them. The CDR3 is 13 amino acids. Written as DNA, the CDR3 is TGTGCCTGGAGGAGGACAATGAACACTGAAGCTTTCTTT. Protein product: CAWRRTMNTEAFF.

This clone was recorded only once. The chain recombines TRBV6-5 with TRBJ1-1, with 7 bases matching TRBD1. Germline V CDR1 and CDR2: MNHEY, SVGAGI. Germline trimming cut 4 bases from V and 1 base from J; bases unmatched to any gene: 3. This CDR3 has 14 amino acids. CDR3 DNA: TGTGCCAGCAGTTTCACAGGGGAGAACACTGAAGCTTTCTTT. It is translated as CASSFTGENTEAFF.

The rearrangement links TRBV4-1 to TRBJ1-1; D gene ambiguous. Trimming removed 2 bases from V and 11 bases from J, with 12 bases in between. The CDR3 spans 12 residues. From germline, CDR1 is MGHRA and CDR2 YSYEKL. The CDR3 nucleotides read TGCGCCAGCAGCCAATTCCGGGGTGAGGCTTTCTTT. As protein: CASSQFRGEAFF.

The chain employs TRBV27 and TRBJ2-4, with D perhaps matching TRBD2 (6 bases). The V end lost 4 bases, the J end lost 0 bases, and 16 bases lay between the germline ends. The CDR3 has 17 amino acids. Looked up from germline, CDR1 is MNHEY and CDR2 is SMNVEV (reference sequence). In nucleotides, the CDR3 is TGTGCCAGCAGTTCCGCCCGGGGGACCCTAGCCAAAAACATTCAGTACTTC. It specifies CASSSARGTLAKNIQYF.

The genes are TRBV7-9 and TRBJ2-1, with 13 bases aligning to TRBD2. The CDR3 length is 15 residues. Germline lookup yields CDR1 SEHNR and CDR2 FQNEAQ (reference sequence). J gave up 6 bases and V 6 bases, and 5 bases lay outside the gene matches. As DNA, the CDR3 is TGTGCCAGCAGACCGACTAGCGGGAGGATCAATGAGCAGTTCTTC. It codes for CASRPTSGRINEQFF.

The chain links TRBV25-1 to TRBJ2-5; 7 positions match TRBD1. This CDR3 has 16 amino acids. After removal of 3 bases from V and 1 base from J, the junction contained 8 bases not matched to a gene. Germline V gene lookup returns CDR1 MGHDK and CDR2 SYGVNS. CDR3 residues: CASSDLLRGFQETQYF. The CDR3 DNA sequence: TGTGCCAGCAGTGATTTGCTCAGGGGGTTCCAAGAGACCCAGTACTTC. Full variable domain (rest looked up from reference TRBV25-1 and TRBJ2-5): EADIYQTPRYLVIGTGKKITLECSQTMGHDKMYWYQQDPGMELHLIHYSYGVNSTEKGDLSSESTVSRIRTEHFPLTLESARPSHTSQYLCASSDLLRGFQETQYFGPGTRLLVL.

V and J are TRBV28 and TRBJ1-1; D possibly corresponds to TRBD1 (5 bases). The ends were cut back, 3 bases at V and 4 bases at J, with 15 bases in the middle. From germline, CDR1 is MDHEN and CDR2 SYDVKM. The CDR3 covers 15 residues. Here the CDR3 DNA reads TGTGCCAGCAGTTTCTCCACAGGCCCGGTCACTGAAGCTTTCTTT. Translated, it gives CASSFSTGPVTEAFF.

This chain's CDR3 is CASSLAWTSGRNEQFF. The CDR3, as DNA: TGCGCCAGCAGCTTGGCCTGGACTAGCGGGAGAAATGAGCAGTTCTTC. The chain combines TRBV5-1 with TRBJ2-1; 13 nucleotides align to TRBD2. CDR1 and CDR2 (germline): SGHRS, YFSETQ. CDR3 size: 16 residues. V shed 0 bases and J 7 bases; nucleotides not matched to a gene: 4.

V usage is TRBV5-1 and J usage is TRBJ2-2, with 7 bases matching TRBD2. This CDR3 spans 15 amino acids. J lost 6 bases, V lost 3 bases, and 8 bases had no gene match. CDR1 SGHRS and CDR2 YFSETQ come from the germline V gene. For the CDR3, the DNA is TGCGCCAGCAGCTCCCCCGGACTAGTGGCCGGGGAGCTGTTTTTT. Translating it yields CASSSPGLVAGELFF.